The entry below describes one TCR beta chain. Its antigen is not identified. The entry originates in a study of OX40 agonist ivuxolimab in advanced cancers. Findings and caveats of the study: Clonal expansion from baseline to week 6 occurred in both CD4+ and CD8+ T cells. Clonal expansion in partial responders at 0.1-3.0 mg/kg ranked among the lowest.

This table comes from immunoSEQ multiplex PCR, and its TCRdb copy is limited to in-frame clones, with some not included. Here the sample spans about 34,000 clones, around 90% being singletons. The input for sequencing was CD4+ or CD8+ T cells sorted from blood, taken in a trial of the OX40 agonist ivuxolimab. This receptor was taken from an adult with an advanced solid tumor such as melanoma, head and neck, liver or kidney cancer.

In DNA form, the CDR3 reads TGTGCCAGTAGTATGTTGGTTAATAGCAATCAGCCCCAGCATTTT. Its translation: CASSMLVNSNQPQHF. J is TRBJ1-5 and V is TRBV19; no clear D. The CDR3 has 15 residues. Looked up from germline, CDR1 is LNHDA and CDR2 is SQIVND (reference sequence). The V end lost 3 bases, the J end lost 0 bases, and 9 bases lay between the germline ends. Full variable domain (outside the CDR3, taken from reference TRBV19 and TRBJ1-5): DGGITQSPKYLFRKEGQNVTLSCEQNLNHDAMYWYRQDPGQGLRLIYYSQIVNDFQKGDIAEGYSVSREKKESFPLTVTSAQKNPTAFYLCASSMLVNSNQPQHFGDGTRLSIL.